This is a list of T cell receptor beta chains from one sample in a study of PD-1 blockade in classical Hodgkin lymphoma. The table came from immunoSEQ multiplex PCR; TCRdb's copy has only in-frame clones and leaves some out. The top ten clones hold roughly 10% of a sample with approximately 150,000 clones, around 84% of them seen once. This sample comprised peripheral blood mononuclear cells (PBMCs), obtained before the second cycle of nivolumab. The receptors were sampled from a human donor with classical Hodgkin lymphoma. Each CDR3 is given with its conserved first and last residue. A D gene is named only where the DNA matches it firmly. Part of the rows lack a size; the others show once, few, many or a class for expanded clones.

j_gene	abundance	d_gene	len	v_gene	CDR3nt	CDR3aa
TRBJ2-1	NA	TRBD2	16	TRBV7-7	TGTGCCAGCAGCCCAACTAGCGGGAGGGCCCTCAATGAGCAGTTCTTC	CASSPTSGRALNEQFF
TRBJ1-2	few	NA	16	TRBV7-2	TGTGCCAGCAGCTTAGTGGCCCAGGGTGTTTCCTATGGCTACACCTTC	CASSLVAQGVSYGYTF
TRBJ1-2	NA	NA	16	TRBV5-4	TGTGCCAGCAGCATTTTACCAGGGAACCCTAACTATGGCTACACCTTC	CASSILPGNPNYGYTF
TRBJ1-6	NA	TRBD1	14	TRBV30	TGTGCCTGGAGTAGGACAGGTCCTAATTCACCCCTCCACTTT	CAWSRTGPNSPLHF
TRBJ2-1	NA	NA	12	TRBV15	TGTGCCACCAGCAGCTACCGGGCTGCTCAGTTCTTC	CATSSYRAAQFF
TRBJ2-1	NA	TRBD2	15	TRBV7-9	TGTGCCAGCAGCTTCGCCAGCGGGATCTACAATGAGCAGTTCTTC	CASSFASGIYNEQFF
TRBJ1-1	few	TRBD1	14	TRBV10-3	TGTGCCATCAGTGAGTTGACAGGGACCACTGAAGCTTTCTTT	CAISELTGTTEAFF
TRBJ1-2	NA	TRBD1	12	TRBV10-3	TGTGCCATCAGTAGGGACAGCGGTTACTACACCTTC	CAISRDSGYYTF
TRBJ2-2	NA	NA	13	TRBV27	TGTGCCAGCAGTTGGACGTTCACCGGGGAGCTGTTTTTT	CASSWTFTGELFF
TRBJ2-5	few	TRBD1	15	TRBV5-1	TGCGCCAGCAGCCTCGGGACAGGGGGTCAAGAGACCCAGTACTTC	CASSLGTGGQETQYF
TRBJ2-3	few	TRBD2	17	TRBV15	TGTGCCACCAGCAGATCCCCTAGCGGGAGAAGCACAGATACGCAGTATTTT	CATSRSPSGRSTDTQYF
TRBJ2-5	NA	NA	14	TRBV6-1	TGTGCCAGCAGCCGTCCCATGGCCCAAGAGACCCAGTACTTC	CASSRPMAQETQYF
TRBJ2-1	NA	NA	11	TRBV18	TGTGCCAGCCAGGACGAAAATGAGCAGTTCTTC	CASQDENEQFF
TRBJ2-2	NA	TRBD1	14	TRBV7-2	TGTGCCAGCAGCGGATACAGGGGGACCGGGGAGCTGTTTTTT	CASSGYRGTGELFF
TRBJ1-3	NA	TRBD1	15	TRBV5-4	TGTGCCAGCAGCCCGGGACAGCGCTCTGGAAACACCATATATTTT	CASSPGQRSGNTIYF
TRBJ1-4	NA	TRBD1	16	TRBV6-5	TGTGCCAGCAGTTCCGGACAGGGGTGGGCTAATGAAAAACTGTTTTTT	CASSSGQGWANEKLFF
TRBJ2-3	NA	TRBD1	15	TRBV29-1	TGCAGCGTTGAGGGGGACAGGGGGAGAGGGGATACGCAGTATTTT	CSVEGDRGRGDTQYF
TRBJ2-7	NA	NA	15	TRBV11-3	TGTGCCAGCAGCCTCGAGGGGAATCCTTCCTACGAGCAGTACTTC	CASSLEGNPSYEQYF
TRBJ1-2	NA	NA	12	TRBV5-1	TGCGCCAGCAGCCTGGAACAGCGGGGCTACACCTTC	CASSLEQRGYTF
TRBJ1-5	NA	NA	14	TRBV7-2	TGTGCCAGCAGCTTAGTGGGACACGGTCAGCCCCAGCATTTT	CASSLVGHGQPQHF
TRBJ2-1	NA	TRBD2	14	TRBV30	TGTGCCTGGGACGGGGCGGGAGCCGGGGATGAGCAGTTCTTC	CAWDGAGAGDEQFF
TRBJ1-5	NA	NA	15	TRBV7-9	TGTGCCAGCAGCTTAGGACGGAATAGCAATCAGCCCCAGCATTTT	CASSLGRNSNQPQHF
TRBJ1-5	NA	TRBD1	14	TRBV2	TGTGCCAGTGGTTCGGACAGGGGCAATCAGCCCCAGCATTTT	CASGSDRGNQPQHF